This T cell receptor beta chain was obtained from a study of blood T cell repertoires in COVID-19. This CDR3 spans 13 amino acids. Germline values: CDR1 LNHDA, CDR2 SQIVND (reference sequence). Trimming shortened V by 9 bases and J by 0 bases, and 11 bases separated the two germline ends. The assay was immunoSEQ multiplex PCR, and TCRdb's table has in-frame clones only and misses some. The sample has about 55,000 clones, 82% seen once. J is TRBJ1-1 and V is TRBV19, with D uncertain. The receptor was derived from a man at least 80 years old with COVID-19, enrolled during active disease. The sequenced sample consisted of peripheral blood. The CDR3 DNA is TGTGCCAGCTCGGGGAGGGTGAACACTGAAGCTTTCTTT. Translation: CASSGRVNTEAFF.